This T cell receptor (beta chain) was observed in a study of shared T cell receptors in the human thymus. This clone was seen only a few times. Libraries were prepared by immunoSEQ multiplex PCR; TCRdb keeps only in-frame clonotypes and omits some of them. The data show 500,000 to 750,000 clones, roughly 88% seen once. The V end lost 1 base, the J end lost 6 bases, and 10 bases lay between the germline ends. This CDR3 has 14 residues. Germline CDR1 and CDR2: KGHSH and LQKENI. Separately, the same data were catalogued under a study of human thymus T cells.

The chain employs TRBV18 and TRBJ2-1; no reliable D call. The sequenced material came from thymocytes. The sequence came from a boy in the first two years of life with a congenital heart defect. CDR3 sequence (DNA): TGTGCCAGCTCACCACTGTTCGGCGGCAATGAGCAGTTCTTC. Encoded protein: CASSPLFGGNEQFF.